This TCR beta chain was retrieved from a study of read filtering for tumor transcriptome and immune sequencing. Overall study: R-ISS stage counts were under 10 for I, 16 for II, about seven for III. After DNase treatment, RNA was made into whole-transcriptome libraries.

Molecular barcoded adaptors covering alpha/delta and beta/gamma chains were used on 400 ng RNA. A single record per CDR3 protein comes from TCRdb applying MiXCR to the reads. The table includes about 35,000 distinct CDR3 sequences, roughly an eighth detected once. Germline V gives CDR1 MNHEY, CDR2 SMNVEV (reference sequence). V gave up 6 bases and J gave up 4 bases; unmatched junction bases: 2. The CDR3 sequence is 13 residues long. This clonotype was seen ten or more times. The antigen remains unidentified. Broader study findings: This fraction held mixed bone marrow immune cells after CD138-negative sorting.

Input material: a population of CD138-negative cells sorted from bone marrow. This clonotype originated in a donor at least 40 years old with multiple myeloma. This chain uses TRBV27 with TRBJ2-3; TRBD2 agrees at 9 bases. This CDR3 is CASRASGADTQYF. CDR3 DNA: TGTGCCAGCAGGGCTAGCGGGGCAGATACGCAGTATTTT.